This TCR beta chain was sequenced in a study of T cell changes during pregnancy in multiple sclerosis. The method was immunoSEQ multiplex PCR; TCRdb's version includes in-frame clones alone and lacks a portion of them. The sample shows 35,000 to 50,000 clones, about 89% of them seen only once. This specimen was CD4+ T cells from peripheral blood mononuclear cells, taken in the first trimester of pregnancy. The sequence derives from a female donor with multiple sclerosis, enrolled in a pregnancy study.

The CDR3 loop reads CASSPLEGLENTEAFF. CDR3 DNA sequence: TGTGCCAGCTCACCACTCGAGGGATTGGAGAACACTGAAGCTTTCTTT. The V call is TRBV18, the J call TRBJ1-1; no definite D call. The CDR3 spans 16 residues. V lost 1 base and J 1 base, leaving 13 bases between the germline ends. The germline V gene has CDR1 KGHSH and CDR2 LQKENI.